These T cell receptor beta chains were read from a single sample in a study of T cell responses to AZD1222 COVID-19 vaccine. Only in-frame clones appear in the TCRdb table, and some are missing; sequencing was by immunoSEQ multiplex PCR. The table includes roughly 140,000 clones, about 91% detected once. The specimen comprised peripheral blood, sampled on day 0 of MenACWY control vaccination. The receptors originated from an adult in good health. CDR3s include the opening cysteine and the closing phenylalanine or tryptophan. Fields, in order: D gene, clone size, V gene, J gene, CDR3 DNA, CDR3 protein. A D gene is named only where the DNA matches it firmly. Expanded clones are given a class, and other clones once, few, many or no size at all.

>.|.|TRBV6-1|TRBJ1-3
TGTGCCAGCAGTGAAGCGGGAACGTCGGCAGGCGGTGGAAACACCATATATTTT
CASSEAGTSAGGGNTIYF
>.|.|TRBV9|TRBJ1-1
TGTGCCAGCAGCGCCTACAGGGACTCGACTGAAGCTTTCTTT
CASSAYRDSTEAFF
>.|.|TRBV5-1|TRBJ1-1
TGCGCCAGCAGCTTGGAAGGGTCGGTGAACACTGAAGCTTTCTTT
CASSLEGSVNTEAFF
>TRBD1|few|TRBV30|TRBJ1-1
TGTGCCTCTCGGCGGACAGGGGGGATCATGAACACTGAAGCTTTCTTT
CASRRTGGIMNTEAFF
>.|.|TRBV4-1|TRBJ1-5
TGCGCCAGCAGCCAAGACGGACAGTGGAATAGCAATCAGCCCCAGCATTTT
CASSQDGQWNSNQPQHF
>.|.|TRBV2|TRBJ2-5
TGTGCCAGCAGTGAAATCCGGGAGACCCAGTACTTC
CASSEIRETQYF
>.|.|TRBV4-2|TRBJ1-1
TGTGCCAGCAGCCCCCGGTCTTTATCAGAGGGTAGCACTGAAGCTTTCTTT
CASSPRSLSEGSTEAFF
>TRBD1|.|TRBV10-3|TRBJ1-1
TGTGCCATCAGTGAAGGAACAGGGGGAAGAGAATTAGAAAACACTGAAGCTTTCTTT
CAISEGTGGRELENTEAFF
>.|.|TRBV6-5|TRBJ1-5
TGTGCCAGCAGAAGGACAGCGAATAGCAATCAGCCCCAGCATTTT
CASRRTANSNQPQHF
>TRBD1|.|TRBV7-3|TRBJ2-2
TGTGCCAGCAGCCCCCCGACAGGGGGCTTGCCCGGGGAGCTGTTTTTT
CASSPPTGGLPGELFF
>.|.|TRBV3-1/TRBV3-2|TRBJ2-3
TGTGCCAGCAGCCCGTCCGGGTCCCACACAGATACGCAGTATTTT
CASSPSGSHTDTQYF
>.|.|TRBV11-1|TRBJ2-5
TGTGCCAGCAGCTTTGGGATACAAGAGACCCAGTACTTC
CASSFGIQETQYF
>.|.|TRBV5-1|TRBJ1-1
TGCGCCAGCAGCTTGATGGTGGGGAAGAACACTGAAGCTTTCTTT
CASSLMVGKNTEAFF
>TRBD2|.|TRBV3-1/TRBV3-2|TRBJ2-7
TGTGCCAGCAGCCGGGGTAGCGGGGACTACGAGCAGTACTTC
CASSRGSGDYEQYF
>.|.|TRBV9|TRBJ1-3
TGTGCCAGCAGCGTAGCTCAGGGGTATGGAAACACCATATATTTT
CASSVAQGYGNTIYF
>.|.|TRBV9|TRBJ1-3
TGTGCCAGCAGCTTGGAGTTCGGGGTAGGAAACACCATATATTTT
CASSLEFGVGNTIYF
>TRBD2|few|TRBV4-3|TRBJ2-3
TGCGCCAGCAGTCATAGCGGGGCAAGCACAGATACGCAGTATTTT
CASSHSGASTDTQYF
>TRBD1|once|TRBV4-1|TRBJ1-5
TGCGCCAGCAGCCAGCCTGACAGGGACAATCAGCCCCAGCATTTT
CASSQPDRDNQPQHF
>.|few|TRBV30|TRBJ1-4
TGTGCCTGGAGCCTGTTGGGGGGTACTAATGAAAAACTGTTTTTT
CAWSLLGGTNEKLFF
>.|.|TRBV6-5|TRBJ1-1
TGTGCCAGCAGTTACGCAGAATCCCGGACTGAAGCTTTCTTT
CASSYAESRTEAFF
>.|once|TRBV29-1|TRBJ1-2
TGCAGCGTTGAAGTTGGTTCCCACGGCGGCTACACCTTC
CSVEVGSHGGYTF
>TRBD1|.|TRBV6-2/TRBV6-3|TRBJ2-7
TGTGCCAGCAGTGAGGGACAGGTCTACGAGCAGTACTTC
CASSEGQVYEQYF
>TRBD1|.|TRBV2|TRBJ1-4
TGTGCCAGCGGTCGGGACAGGGAGAAAAAACTGTTTTTT
CASGRDREKKLFF
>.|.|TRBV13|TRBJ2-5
TGTGCCAGCAGCTCGGCTATACACCAAGAGACCCAGTACTTC
CASSSAIHQETQYF
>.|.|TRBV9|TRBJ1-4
TGTGCCAGCAGCGTAGCAACTAATGAAAAACTGTTTTTT
CASSVATNEKLFF
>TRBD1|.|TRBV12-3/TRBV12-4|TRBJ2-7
TGTGCCAGCAGTAGACAGGGGCGCGAGCAGTACTTC
CASSRQGREQYF
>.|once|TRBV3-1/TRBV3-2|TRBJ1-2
TGTGCCAGCAGCCAAGTGGAGGGTAGCGGCTACACCTTC
CASSQVEGSGYTF
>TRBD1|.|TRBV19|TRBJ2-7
TGTGCCAGTAGGACCGGGACAGGGGCCTACGAGCAGTACTTC
CASRTGTGAYEQYF
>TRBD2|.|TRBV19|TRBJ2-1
TGTGCCAGTAGTATTAGCGGGAGCTACAATGAGCAGTTCTTC
CASSISGSYNEQFF
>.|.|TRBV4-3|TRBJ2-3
TGCGCCAGCAGCCAAAACAAGGGAGTGACAGATACGCAGTATTTT
CASSQNKGVTDTQYF
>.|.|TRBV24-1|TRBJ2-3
TGTGCCACCAGGGGAAGGGGAGGCACAGATACGCAGTATTTT
CATRGRGGTDTQYF
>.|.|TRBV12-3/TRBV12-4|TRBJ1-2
TGTGCCAGCAGTATAACAGGCCGGGGCTACACCTTC
CASSITGRGYTF
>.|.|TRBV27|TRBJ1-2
TGTGCCAGCAGTTTCGGCAGGGGAGATGGCTACACCTTC
CASSFGRGDGYTF
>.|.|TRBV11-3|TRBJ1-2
.
CASSFSGSTSGYTF
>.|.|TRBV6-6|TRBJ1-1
TGTGCCAGCAGTTACCCCGGGTCCGGGCGGGGAAATGAAGCTTTCTTT
CASSYPGSGRGNEAFF
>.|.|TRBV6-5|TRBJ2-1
TGTGCCAGCAGTAATAAACTTGAGCAGTTCTTC
CASSNKLEQFF
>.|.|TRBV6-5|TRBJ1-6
TGTGCCAGCAGTCTCGGGCTTTATAATTCACCCCTCCACTTT
CASSLGLYNSPLHF
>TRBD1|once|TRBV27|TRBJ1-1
TGTGCCAGCAGCCCAGGGGGTTTGGAAGCTTTCTTT
CASSPGGLEAFF
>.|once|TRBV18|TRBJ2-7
TGTGCCAGCTCACGGGGACCGGGACGGACCTACGAGCAGTACTTC
CASSRGPGRTYEQYF
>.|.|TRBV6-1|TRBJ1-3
TGTGCCAGCAGTGAACAGCGAACAAATGGAAACACCATATATTTT
CASSEQRTNGNTIYF
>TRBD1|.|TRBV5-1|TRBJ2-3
TGCGCCAGCAGTGTCCAGGGGGCTGGTGATACGCAGTATTTT
CASSVQGAGDTQYF
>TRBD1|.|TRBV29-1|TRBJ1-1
TGCAGCGTTCACAGGGGGAACACTGAAGCTTTCTTT
CSVHRGNTEAFF
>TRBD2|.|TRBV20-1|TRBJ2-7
TGCAGTGCTAGTCTTTGGGGAGGGATCTACGAGCAGTACTTC
CSASLWGGIYEQYF
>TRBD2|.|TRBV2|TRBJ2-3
TGTGCCAGCAGTGTAGCGGGGGGAACAGATACGCAGTATTTT
CASSVAGGTDTQYF